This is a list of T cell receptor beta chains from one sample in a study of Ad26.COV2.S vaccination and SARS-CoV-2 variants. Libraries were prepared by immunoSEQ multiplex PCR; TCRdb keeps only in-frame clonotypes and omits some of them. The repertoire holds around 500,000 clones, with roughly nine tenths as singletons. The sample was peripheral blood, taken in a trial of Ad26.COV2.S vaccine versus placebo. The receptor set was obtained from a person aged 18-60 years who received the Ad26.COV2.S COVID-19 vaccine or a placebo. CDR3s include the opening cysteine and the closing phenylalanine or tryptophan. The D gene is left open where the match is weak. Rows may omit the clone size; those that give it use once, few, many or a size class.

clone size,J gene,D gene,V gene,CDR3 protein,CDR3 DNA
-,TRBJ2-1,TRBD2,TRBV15,CATSRVAGAQVNEQFF,TGTGCCACCAGCAGAGTAGCGGGAGCGCAGGTCAATGAGCAGTTCTTC
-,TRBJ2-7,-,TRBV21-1,CASSKVRREGLYEQYF,TGTGCCAGCAGCAAAGTGAGGCGGGAGGGCCTCTACGAGCAGTACTTC
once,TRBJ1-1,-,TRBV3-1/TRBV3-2,CASSQGPNTEAFF,TGTGCCAGCAGCCAAGGACCGAACACTGAAGCTTTCTTT
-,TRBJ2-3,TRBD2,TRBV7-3,CASSRTSGVTDTQYF,TGTGCCAGCAGCAGGACTAGCGGGGTCACAGATACGCAGTATTTT
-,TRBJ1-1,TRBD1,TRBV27,CASRPTGEVTEAFF,TGTGCCAGCAGGCCCACAGGGGAGGTCACTGAAGCTTTCTTT
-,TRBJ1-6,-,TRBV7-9,CASSLEQPTVSPLHF,TGTGCCAGCAGCTTGGAGCAGCCCACAGTCTCACCCCTCCACTTT
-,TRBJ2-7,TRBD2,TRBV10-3,CAISAAFGTITYEQYF,TGTGCCATCAGTGCAGCATTCGGGACTATTACCTACGAGCAGTACTTC
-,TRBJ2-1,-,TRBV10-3,CAISEPLVSYNEQFF,TGTGCCATCAGTGAACCGTTGGTCAGCTACAATGAGCAGTTCTTC
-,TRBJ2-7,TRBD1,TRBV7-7,CASSPDRVRDWYEQYF,TGTGCTAGCAGCCCGGACAGGGTGAGGGATTGGTACGAGCAGTACTTC
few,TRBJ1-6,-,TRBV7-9,CASSSRDGLFSPLHF,TGTGCCAGCAGCTCGAGGGACGGTCTTTTTTCACCCCTCCACTTT
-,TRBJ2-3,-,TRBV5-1,CASSFRGSADTQYF,TGCGCCAGCAGCTTCCGGGGGAGTGCAGATACGCAGTATTTT
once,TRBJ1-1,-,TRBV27,CASSPGPHNTEAFF,TGTGCCAGCAGCCCGGGTCCACATAACACTGAAGCTTTCTTT
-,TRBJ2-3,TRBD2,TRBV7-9,CASSSTSGTDTQYF,TGTGCCAGCAGCTCGACTAGCGGCACAGATACGCAGTATTTT
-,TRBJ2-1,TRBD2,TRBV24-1,CATSDLPSGGGQFF,TGTGCCACCAGTGATTTGCCTAGCGGGGGAGGTCAGTTCTTC
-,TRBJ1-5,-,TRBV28,CASRKSMEPQHF,TGTGCCAGCAGAAAAAGCATGGAGCCCCAGCATTTT
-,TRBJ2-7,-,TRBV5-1,CASSLVKGSYEQYF,TGCGCCAGCAGCTTGGTCAAAGGCTCCTACGAGCAGTACTTC
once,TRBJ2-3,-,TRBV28,CASRPSTDTQYF,TGTGCCAGCAGGCCCTCCACAGATACGCAGTATTTT
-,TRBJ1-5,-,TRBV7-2,CASSLVGYSNQPQHF,TGTGCCAGCAGCTTAGTGGGATATAGCAATCAGCCCCAGCATTTT
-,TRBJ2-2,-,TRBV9,CASSVQEQAANTGELFF,TGTGCCAGCAGCGTCCAAGAACAGGCCGCGAACACCGGGGAGCTGTTTTTT
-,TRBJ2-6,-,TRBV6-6,CASDRSGANVLTF,TGTGCCAGCGACCGCTCTGGGGCCAACGTCCTGACTTTC
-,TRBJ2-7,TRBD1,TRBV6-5,CASSRRGQDSYEQYF,TGTGCCAGCAGTCGTAGGGGGCAGGATTCCTACGAGCAGTACTTC
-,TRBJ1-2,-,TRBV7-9,CASSLFQGSNYGYTF,TGTGCCAGCAGCTTATTCCAGGGCTCGAACTATGGCTACACCTTC
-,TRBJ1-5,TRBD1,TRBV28,CASRWTGGNQPQHF,TGTGCCAGCAGGTGGACAGGGGGCAATCAGCCCCAGCATTTT
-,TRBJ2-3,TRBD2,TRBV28,CASNGLAGRTDTQYF,TGTGCCAGCAACGGACTAGCGGGACGCACAGATACGCAGTATTTT
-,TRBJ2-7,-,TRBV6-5,CASCWGTPKYYEQYF,TGTGCCAGCTGTTGGGGAACTCCTAAATACTACGAGCAGTACTTC
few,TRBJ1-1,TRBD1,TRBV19,CASRQGQLNTEAFF,TGTGCCAGTAGACAGGGACAGTTGAACACTGAAGCTTTCTTT
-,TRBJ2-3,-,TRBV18,CASSPQGSFTDTQYF,TGTGCCAGCTCACCACAGGGATCGTTCACAGATACGCAGTATTTT
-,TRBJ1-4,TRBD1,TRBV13,CASSPPGGGNEKLFF,TGTGCCAGCAGCCCCCCAGGGGGCGGGAATGAAAAACTGTTTTTT
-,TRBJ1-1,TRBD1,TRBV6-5,CASRPRDRSEAFF,TGTGCCAGCAGGCCGAGGGACAGGAGTGAAGCTTTCTTT
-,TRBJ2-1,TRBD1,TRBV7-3,CASSLKTNRGRDNEQFF,TGTGCCAGCAGCTTAAAAACCAACAGGGGGCGGGACAATGAGCAGTTCTTC
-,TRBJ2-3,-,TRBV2,CASSGWARRTTDTQYF,TGTGCCAGCAGTGGGTGGGCGCGAAGAACCACAGATACGCAGTATTTT
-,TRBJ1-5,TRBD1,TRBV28,CASFTGGRPQHF,TGTGCCAGCTTTACAGGGGGAAGGCCCCAGCATTTT
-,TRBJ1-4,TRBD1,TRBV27,CASSTRQGQLNEKLFF,TGTGCCAGCAGTACACGACAGGGACAGCTTAATGAAAAACTGTTTTTT
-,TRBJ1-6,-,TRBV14,CASSQGEGGPNSPLHF,TGTGCCAGCAGCCAAGGTGAGGGGGGACCTAATTCACCCCTCCACTTT
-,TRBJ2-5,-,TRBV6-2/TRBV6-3,CASSSRYELWQKGKVETQYF,TGTGCCAGCAGTTCCAGATACGAATTGTGGCAGAAAGGGAAGGTGGAGACCCAGTACTTC
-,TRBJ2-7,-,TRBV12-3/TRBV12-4,CASSLGNYEQYF,TGTGCCAGCAGTTTAGGCAACTACGAGCAGTACTTC
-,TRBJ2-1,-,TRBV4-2,CASSQHDRSSYNEQFF,TGTGCCAGCAGCCAACACGACAGGAGCTCCTACAATGAGCAGTTCTTC
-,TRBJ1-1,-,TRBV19,CATFGATDTMNTEAFF,TGTGCCACCTTCGGGGCGACAGATACTATGAACACTGAAGCTTTCTTT
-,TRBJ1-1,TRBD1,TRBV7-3,CASSGGQDTEAFF,TGTGCCAGCAGCGGGGGACAGGACACTGAAGCTTTCTTT
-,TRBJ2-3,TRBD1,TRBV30,CAGTTGGRDTQYF,TGTGCCGGAACGACAGGGGGCCGAGATACGCAGTATTTT
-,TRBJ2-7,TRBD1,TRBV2,CASSGIRGQGNEQYF,TGTGCCAGCAGTGGGATAAGGGGACAGGGTAACGAGCAGTACTTC
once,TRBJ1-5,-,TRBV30,CAWSVMGSLNQPQHF,TGTGCCTGGAGTGTAATGGGGTCGTTGAATCAGCCCCAGCATTTT
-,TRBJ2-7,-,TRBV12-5,CASGLVTIYEQYF,TGTGCTAGTGGTTTGGTAACGATTTACGAGCAGTACTTC